The 7 T cell receptor beta chains listed next were all sequenced from one sample in a study of blood T cells in healthy people across ages. A sample-barcoded 5' primer and a J-beta primer mix were used in a second PCR of roughly 7 to 11 cycles. TCRdb redid the calling of the 5' RACE reads with MiXCR, one entry per CDR3 protein. The repertoire holds 600,000 to 1,000,000 distinct CDR3 sequences, with 20% to 30% as singletons. Separately, the same data were catalogued under a study of T cells of mothers and their children.

The material sequenced was blood. These receptors came from a boy aged 5 to 17 in good health.

Comment on this clonotype: The CDR3 end shows no conserved phenylalanine or tryptophan, and so a read error is likely. The chain has TRBV6-2 or TRBV6-3 and TRBJ1-1; D call uncertain. There are 12 residues in the CDR3. V was cut by 0 bases and J by 4 bases, with 3 bases left in between. Germline CDR1 is MNHEY and CDR2 is SVGEGT. CDR3 bases: TGTGCCAGCAGTTACTCTAGCACTGAAGCTTTCGTT. This gives the protein CASSYSSTEAFV.

The CDR3 loop reads CASSLAGTGVGEQYF. DNA for the CDR3: TGTGCCAGCAGCTTGGCCGGGACAGGGGTAGGCGAGCAGTACTTC. The gene calls are TRBV5-5 and TRBJ2-7, with TRBD1 matching 10 bases. Germline CDR1 reads SGHKS; CDR2 reads YYEKEE (reference sequence). Germline trimming cut 0 bases from V and 6 bases from J; bases unmatched to any gene: 6. The CDR3 consists of 15 residues.

The rearrangement joins TRBV7-2 to TRBJ2-7; TRBD2 matches 10 bases. The CDR3 is 18 residues long. Losses at the gene ends were 1 base for V and 0 bases for J; bases not matched to a gene: 9. Germline V gene lookup returns CDR1 SGHTA and CDR2 FQGNSA. CDR3 in amino acids: CASSLVSVSSGSSYEQYF. Here the CDR3 DNA reads TGTGCCAGCAGCTTAGTGTCTGTCTCTAGCGGGAGCTCCTACGAGCAGTACTTC.

The V call is TRBV20-1, the J call TRBJ2-7; possibly TRBD1 for D (5 bases). Deletions cut 3 bases from V and 3 bases from J, with 24 bases between. The CDR3 totals 17 residues. Germline CDR1 is DFQATT and CDR2 is SNEGSKA (reference sequence). As DNA, the CDR3 is TGCAGTGCTAGTGGTCAGGGAAAAAACTTATTCCTCTACGAGCAGTACTTC. Translation: CSASGQGKNLFLYEQYF.

This sequence joins TRBV14 and TRBJ2-1; TRBD2 agrees at 8 bases. The junction had 16 bases not matched to a gene; V was cut back by 3 bases and J by 9 bases. The CDR3 is 17 amino acids. CDR1 is SGHDN, CDR2 FVKESK, per germline. The CDR3 DNA reads TGTGCCAGCAGCCATTCCCGGGGGGGTTTATCGGATAGTGAGCAGTTCTTC. Translating gives CASSHSRGGLSDSEQFF.

This clonotype has more than one count but fewer than ten. The chain has TRBV28 and TRBJ1-2; D is unresolved. The CDR3 has 14 residues. The germline gives CDR1 MDHEN, CDR2 SYDVKM. V lost 4 bases to trimming and J lost 3 bases, with 12 bases between them. The CDR3 sequence: CASSSAYSYYGYTF. The CDR3 DNA reads TGTGCCAGCAGTTCCGCATATAGCTACTATGGCTACACCTTC.

This clonotype was observed a few times. The chain carries TRBV4-3 and TRBJ2-3, with a tentative D call TRBD1 (5 bases). V was shortened by 0 bases and J by 4 bases, with 14 bases between the two germline ends. In germline, CDR1 is LGHNA, CDR2 YSLEER. This CDR3 is 16 amino acids long. CDR3 sequence: CASSQDLGQGADTQYF. In DNA, the CDR3 is TGCGCCAGCAGCCAAGATTTGGGGCAGGGCGCAGATACGCAGTATTTT.